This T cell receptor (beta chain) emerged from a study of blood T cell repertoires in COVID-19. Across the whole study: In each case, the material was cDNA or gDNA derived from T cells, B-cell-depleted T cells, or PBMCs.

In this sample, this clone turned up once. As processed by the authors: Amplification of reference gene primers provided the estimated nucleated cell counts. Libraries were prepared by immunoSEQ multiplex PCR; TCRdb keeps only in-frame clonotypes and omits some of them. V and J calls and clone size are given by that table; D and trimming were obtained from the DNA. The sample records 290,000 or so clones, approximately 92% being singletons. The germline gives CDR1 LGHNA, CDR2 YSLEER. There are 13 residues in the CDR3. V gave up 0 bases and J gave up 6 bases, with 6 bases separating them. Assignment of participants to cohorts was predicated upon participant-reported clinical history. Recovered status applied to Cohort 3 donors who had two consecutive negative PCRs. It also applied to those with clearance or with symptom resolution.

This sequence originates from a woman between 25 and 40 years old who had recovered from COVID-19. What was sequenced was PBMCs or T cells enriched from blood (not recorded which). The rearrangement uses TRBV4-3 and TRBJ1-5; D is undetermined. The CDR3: CASSQDYGQPQHF. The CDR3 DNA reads TGCGCCAGCAGCCAAGATTACGGTCAGCCCCAGCATTTT.